What follows describes a single T cell receptor beta chain. Naive CD8 isolation took CD45RO-negative cells positively selected for CCR7 and excluded terminally differentiated effector memory CD45RA+ cells. From germline, CDR1 is SGHDT and CDR2 YYEEEE. Trimming shortened V by 3 bases and J by 4 bases, and 13 bases separated the two germline ends. The CDR3 runs to 14 residues. These data originate in a study of shared clonotypes between healthy human individuals. When replicate PCRs were run on sorted subsets, they used about 220 ng DNA, some 29,000 T cell genomes. Here immunoSEQ multiplex PCR was the method, and the copy in TCRdb shows in-frame clones only, minus some. Among around 700,000 clones listed, roughly 94% were seen once.

This receptor was obtained from a man aged 30 to 45 in good health. Sequencing was carried out using naive CD8+ T cells sorted from blood. This chain joins TRBV5-6 and TRBJ1-2; D is possibly TRBD1 (5 bases). CDR3 coding DNA: TGTGCCAGCAGCTCCCCGACAGACGGCTATGGCTACACCTTC. This codes for CASSSPTDGYGYTF.